This passage covers 27 T cell receptor beta chains from one sample sequenced in a study of CD8 T cells in Susac syndrome. Random hexamers primed reverse transcription of about 0.5 to 1 ug RNA. TCRdb independently ran MiXCR on the immunoSEQ multiplex PCR reads; one entry per CDR3 protein. This table has approximately 300,000 distinct CDR3 sequences, 70% to 90% appearing once. The sequenced sample consisted of CD8+ T cells from PBMCs. Receptor source: a human donor with multiple sclerosis.

V usage is TRBV9 and J usage is TRBJ2-2; D gene unclear. Trimming stripped 0 bases from V and 6 bases from J, with 9 bases between. This CDR3 is built from 14 residues. Germline lookup yields CDR1 SGDLS and CDR2 YYNGEE. In DNA form, the CDR3 reads TGTGCCAGCAGCGTAGGGGGATCCGCCGGGGAGCTGTTTTTT. Translation: CASSVGGSAGELFF.

V is TRBV5-4 and J is TRBJ2-1, with D hard to call. CDR3 length: 13 amino acids. Trimming stripped 4 bases from V and 1 base from J, with 6 bases between. Per germline, CDR1 SGHNT and CDR2 YYREEE (reference sequence). The CDR3 sequence: CASSPRSYNEQFF. The CDR3 DNA reads TGTGCCAGCAGCCCTCGGTCCTACAATGAGCAGTTCTTC.

This CDR3 reads CASSLLSSGGSLEQYF. CDR3 sequence (DNA): TGTGCCAGCAGTCTTCTATCCTCTGGGGGTTCCCTCGAGCAGTACTTC. V is TRBV27 and J is TRBJ2-7; D may correspond to TRBD1 or TRBD2 (5 bases each). CDR3 length: 16 amino acids. Germline CDR1 MNHEY, CDR2 SMNVEV (reference sequence). The germline V and J ends were trimmed by 5 bases and 6 bases, with 23 bases remaining between them.

The chain recombines TRBV11-1 with TRBJ2-6; either TRBD1 or TRBD2 may supply D (5 bases each). This CDR3 is 21 amino acids long. CDR1 and CDR2 (germline): SGHAT, FQDESV (reference sequence). V dropped 5 bases and J dropped 0 bases, with 26 bases sitting between them. The CDR3 DNA reads TGTGCCAGCAGCCCACTAATAACGCCGGGACCGCTCGGCTCTGGGGCCAACGTCCTGACTTTC. This encodes CASSPLITPGPLGSGANVLTF.

The chain couples TRBV25-1 to TRBJ2-7; D is perhaps TRBD2 (7 bases). V dropped 0 bases and J dropped 6 bases, with 15 bases sitting between them. In germline, CDR1 is MGHDK, CDR2 SYGVNS. CDR3 length equals 15 residues. The CDR3 coding sequence is TGTGCCAGCAGTGAATATACCGGGGGGCAGGCCGAGCAGTACTTC. This sequence encodes CASSEYTGGQAEQYF.

The chain carries TRBV27 and TRBJ2-7; a possible D gene is TRBD1 (5 bases). In germline, CDR1 is MNHEY, CDR2 SMNVEV (reference sequence). V was trimmed by 3 bases and J by 5 bases, leaving 14 bases between them. This CDR3 is 14 amino acids long. CDR3 DNA: TGTGCCAGCAGTTTGGTGGCTAGGGGTGACGAGCAGTACTTC. Its protein product is CASSLVARGDEQYF.

The chain combines TRBV6-2 or TRBV6-3 with TRBJ1-2, with D maybe TRBD1 (5 bases). With 10 bases removed from V and 1 base from J, the gap between germline ends came to 22 bases. The CDR3 extends over 16 amino acids. Per the germline V gene, CDR1 is MNHEY and CDR2 is SVGEGT. CDR3 amino acids: CATPMRGPGSNYGYTF. The DNA for the CDR3 is TGTGCCACCCCGATGAGAGGGCCAGGGAGTAACTATGGCTACACCTTC.

This chain links TRBV12-3 or TRBV12-4 with TRBJ1-5; D uncertain. With 6 bases removed from V and 0 bases from J, the gap between germline ends came to 15 bases. The CDR3 consists of 16 residues. In DNA form, the CDR3 reads TGTGCCAGCAGGGAAGGCTTAGGAGGTAGCAATCAGCCCCAGCATTTT. Protein product: CASREGLGGSNQPQHF.

This sequence joins TRBV2 and TRBJ1-4, with no clear D. Germline-derived CDR1 and CDR2 are SNHLY and FYNNEI. Trimming stripped 4 bases from V and 5 bases from J, with 17 bases between. CDR3 length: 16 residues. The CDR3 here is CASSGSVREENEKLFF. Here the CDR3 DNA reads TGTGCCAGCAGTGGATCAGTGAGGGAGGAAAATGAAAAACTGTTTTTT.

The chain links TRBV27 to TRBJ2-1; possibly TRBD2 for D (6 bases). In germline, CDR1 is MNHEY, CDR2 SMNVEV (reference sequence). The CDR3 consists of 16 residues. V was trimmed by 2 bases and J by 0 bases, leaving 11 bases between them. Here the CDR3 reads CASSLIAGISYNEQFF. CDR3 DNA: TGTGCCAGCAGTTTAATTGCGGGAATCTCCTACAATGAGCAGTTCTTC.

The chain combines TRBV27 with TRBJ1-4; D gene unclear. The CDR3 is 14 residues long. The germline gives CDR1 MNHEY, CDR2 SMNVEV (reference sequence). V was cut by 4 bases and J by 4 bases, with 10 bases left in between. The CDR3 region has the DNA TGTGCCAGCAGTTCTAGGCCGAGTAATGAAAAACTGTTTTTT. Translation gives CASSSRPSNEKLFF.

Here the CDR3 reads CASSGRSGGDGYTF. CDR3 sequence (DNA): TGTGCCAGCAGTGGCCGGTCGGGGGGCGATGGCTACACCTTC. The chain combines TRBV25-1 with TRBJ1-2; D possibly corresponds to TRBD1 (6 bases). The CDR3 is made up of 14 amino acids. The V gene lost 4 bases and the J gene lost 6 bases, with 15 bases spanning the gap. CDR1 and CDR2 (germline): MGHDK, SYGVNS.

As to this clonotype: A read error may account for a junction end that differs from germline. The V and J genes are TRBV30 and TRBJ2-7; no clear D gene. Germline V CDR1 and CDR2: GTSNPN, SVGIG (reference sequence). CDR3 length: 12 amino acids. The CDR3 sequence is CAWMDGSHEQYF. CDR3 sequence (DNA): TGTGCCTGGATGGACGGCTCCCACGAGCAGTACTTC.

The CDR3 nucleotides are TGTGCCAGCAGCTTCGATGCAGGTATAGGGGGTCAGCCCCAGCATTTT. Protein: CASSFDAGIGGQPQHF. This chain links TRBV7-9 with TRBJ1-5, with D possibly matching TRBD1 (6 bases). The CDR3 totals 16 residues. V lost 3 bases and J 6 bases, leaving 18 bases between the germline ends. Germline loops: CDR1 SEHNR, CDR2 FQNEAQ (reference sequence).

The chain has TRBV23-1 and TRBJ1-1; 8 bases agree with TRBD1. TRBV23-1 is placed among ORFs of uncertain function. The CDR3 covers 20 residues. The V gene end was trimmed by 3 bases and the J gene end by 4 bases; junction bases not matched to a gene: 22. CDR3: CASSHPALRRTGRLVTEAFF. CDR3 bases: TGCGCCAGCAGTCACCCAGCCCTCCGGCGGACAGGGAGGTTGGTCACTGAAGCTTTCTTT.

The rearrangement joins TRBV5-4 to TRBJ2-7; 7 bases fit TRBD2. Looked up from germline, CDR1 is SGHNT and CDR2 is YYREEE (reference sequence). With V trimmed by 0 bases and J by 5 bases, 5 bases remained unmatched. There are 14 residues in the CDR3. The chain's CDR3 is CASSLAGRGDEQYF. The CDR3 bases are TGTGCCAGCAGCTTGGCAGGGAGGGGTGACGAGCAGTACTTC.

The sample holds a few counts of this clonotype. This chain uses TRBV6-1 with TRBJ2-5, with 10 bases lining up with TRBD2. Looked up from germline, CDR1 is MNHNS and CDR2 is SASEGT. The length of the CDR3 is 16 residues. The V and J ends lost 6 bases and 1 base, in that order; junction bases with no gene match: 8. This CDR3 reads CASRHGLAVFQETQYF. Here the CDR3 DNA reads TGTGCCAGCAGACACGGACTAGCGGTTTTCCAAGAGACCCAGTACTTC.

This sequence joins TRBV20-1 and TRBJ2-1; D could derive from TRBD1 or TRBD2 (6 bases each). Germline CDR1 is DFQATT and CDR2 is SNEGSKA (reference sequence). The CDR3 consists of 14 residues. V dropped 6 bases and J dropped 3 bases, with 15 bases sitting between them. CDR3 DNA: TGCAGTGCGCCGAAGGGGGGAGGCTACAATGAGCAGTTCTTC. Translating it yields CSAPKGGGYNEQFF.

The rearrangement uses TRBV4-1 and TRBJ1-2, with 10 bases lining up with TRBD1. This CDR3 spans 18 amino acids. The V and J ends lost 1 base and 6 bases, in that order; junction bases with no gene match: 14. The germline gives CDR1 MGHRA, CDR2 YSYEKL. CDR3 residues: CASSQVGGPTGGVNGYTF. In nucleotides, the CDR3 is TGCGCCAGCAGCCAAGTCGGTGGACCGACAGGGGGCGTGAATGGCTACACCTTC.

The V gene is TRBV7-8, the J gene TRBJ1-4; tentatively, D is TRBD1 (5 bases). Germline V gene lookup returns CDR1 SGHVS and CDR2 FQNEAQ. The V end was cut by 2 bases, the J end by 0 bases, with 13 bases between. This CDR3 contains 17 residues. CDR3: CASSLFSAGPTNEKLFF. CDR3 bases: TGTGCCAGCAGCTTATTTTCCGCGGGGCCAACTAATGAAAAACTGTTTTTT.

J is TRBJ2-1 and V is TRBV3-1; 11 nucleotides line up with TRBD2. Germline CDR1 is LGHDT and CDR2 is YNNKEL (reference sequence). The CDR3 spans 17 residues. Unmatched junction bases numbered 9, after V lost 2 bases and J lost 6 bases. This CDR3 is CASSQPLAGGVLNEQFF. DNA of the CDR3: TGTGCCAGCAGCCAACCCCTAGCGGGGGGAGTCCTCAATGAGCAGTTCTTC.

J is TRBJ2-7 and V is TRBV10-3, with a possible D match to TRBD2 (7 bases). Trimming took off 6 bases at V and 5 bases at J, with 20 bases between the two ends. The CDR3 covers 15 residues. CDR1 is ENHRY and CDR2 is SYGVKD in the germline V gene. CDR3 protein: CAISDMGGQGNEQYF. DNA for the CDR3: TGTGCCATCAGCGACATGGGGGGGCAGGGTAACGAGCAGTACTTC.

This sequence joins TRBV27 and TRBJ2-5, with 8 bases matching TRBD1. Trimming took 5 bases from V and 5 from J; bases not matched to a gene: 7. Germline-derived CDR1 and CDR2 are MNHEY and SMNVEV (reference sequence). The CDR3 runs 14 residues. In DNA, the CDR3 is TGTGCCAGCAGTCCCGGGACAGGCCCCGAGACCCAGTACTTC. Amino acid sequence: CASSPGTGPETQYF.

This clonotype has a handful of counts. CDR3 bases: TGTGCCAGCAGCTCAAGACAAACAGGGACCGAGACCCAGTACTTC. It is translated as CASSSRQTGTETQYF. The chain uses TRBV7-9 and TRBJ2-5; possible D gene TRBD1, 6 bases. Germline V gene data show CDR1 as SEHNR and CDR2 as FQNEAQ (reference sequence). This CDR3 is built from 15 residues. V gave up 4 bases and J gave up 5 bases, with 17 bases separating them.

The chain joins TRBV21-1 to TRBJ1-5; TRBD1, the table's D call, was not compared with the DNA. TRBV21-1 is termed a pseudogene. The CDR3 contains 16 residues. The CDR3 loop reads CASSKGQGEFNQPQHF. CDR3 in DNA: TGTGCCAGCAGCAAAGGACAGGGGGAGTTCAATCAGCCCCAGCATTTT.

CDR3 bases: TGTGCCAGTAGTCCTCCGCAAGGGACAGGGAACCCTTACGAGCAGTACTTC. It yields the protein CASSPPQGTGNPYEQYF. The J gene is TRBJ2-7, the V gene TRBV19, with 9 bases that match TRBD1. The CDR3 spans 17 residues. Germline lookup yields CDR1 LNHDA and CDR2 SQIVND (reference sequence). After removal of 5 bases from V and 4 bases from J, the junction contained 15 bases not matched to a gene.

The rearrangement joins TRBV7-9 to TRBJ2-7; TRBD2 matches at 13 bases. The trim removed 4 bases at V and 2 bases at J, leaving 5 bases unmatched. The CDR3 loop spans 16 amino acids. CDR1 is SEHNR, CDR2 FQNEAQ, per germline (reference sequence). The CDR3 DNA sequence: TGTGCCAGCAGCTCGTCCGGGACTAGCGGGACCTACGAGCAGTACTTC. This sequence encodes CASSSSGTSGTYEQYF.